This is a list of T cell receptor beta chains from one sample in a study of blood T cell repertoires in COVID-19. Clones were read by immunoSEQ multiplex PCR, and TCRdb kept only the in-frame ones, dropping some. The data show about 62,000 clones, roughly nine tenths seen once. Sequences were obtained from peripheral blood. Receptor source: a woman between 55 and 75 years old with COVID-19, enrolled during active disease. Both conserved end residues are part of each CDR3. The D gene is left open where the match is weak. Clone size appears in some rows only: once, few, many, or a class for an expanded clone.

- | TRBJ2-1 | - | TRBV28 | CASSLGRNNEQFF | TGTGCCAGCAGTTTAGGGCGAAACAATGAGCAGTTCTTC
- | TRBJ2-3 | - | TRBV2 | CASSEGLSASDTQYF | TGTGCCAGCAGCGAGGGACTCAGCGCTTCAGATACGCAGTATTTT
TRBD2 | TRBJ2-7 | - | TRBV6-2/TRBV6-3 | CASSYPGGHEQYF | TGTGCCAGCAGTTATCCGGGGGGACACGAGCAGTACTTC
TRBD1 | TRBJ2-5 | - | TRBV6-5 | CASNGQGLETQYF | TGTGCCAGCAATGGACAGGGGTTAGAGACCCAGTACTTC
- | TRBJ2-7 | - | TRBV6-5 | CASSPQVGAEDEQYF | TGTGCCAGCAGTCCCCAAGTGGGAGCGGAGGACGAGCAGTACTTC
TRBD1 | TRBJ1-1 | few | TRBV19 | CASGTPTGVVGEAFF | TGTGCCAGTGGAACCCCTACAGGGGTTGTCGGTGAAGCTTTCTTT
- | TRBJ2-1 | - | TRBV7-2 | CAIQGGASSYNEQFF | TGTGCCATCCAGGGCGGGGCGAGCTCCTACAATGAGCAGTTCTTC
- | TRBJ1-5 | - | TRBV4-3 | CASSQDGSGDQPQHF | TGCGCCAGCAGCCAAGACGGGTCAGGGGATCAGCCCCAGCATTTT
TRBD2 | TRBJ2-7 | - | TRBV13 | CASSLTPTSGNSYEQYF | TGTGCCAGCAGCTTAACTCCTACTAGCGGCAACTCCTACGAGCAGTACTTC
- | TRBJ2-2 | - | TRBV9 | CASSVATGPTNTGELFF | TGTGCCAGCAGCGTCGCGACAGGCCCAACCAACACCGGGGAGCTGTTTTTT
TRBD2 | TRBJ2-3 | - | TRBV9 | CASSVAGLASTDTQYF | TGTGCCAGCAGCGTCGCTGGACTAGCGAGCACAGATACGCAGTATTTT
- | TRBJ1-5 | - | TRBV7-2 | CASSLSQASNQPQHF | TGTGCCAGCAGCTTAAGTCAGGCTAGCAATCAGCCCCAGCATTTT
- | TRBJ2-3 | - | TRBV24-1 | CATSDLQGRKEATDTQYF | TGTGCCACCAGTGATTTACAGGGGAGGAAGGAGGCGACAGATACGCAGTATTTT
- | TRBJ2-7 | - | TRBV30 | CAWSVIREQYF | TGTGCCTGGAGTGTTATTCGGGAGCAGTACTTC
TRBD2 | TRBJ2-1 | - | TRBV6-4 | CASSDSVAGSNEQFF | TGTGCCAGCAGTGACTCAGTAGCGGGAAGCAATGAGCAGTTCTTC
- | TRBJ1-3 | few | TRBV5-1 | CASSLGAGVGNTIYF | TGCGCCAGCAGCTTGGGGGCAGGGGTAGGAAACACCATATATTTT
- | TRBJ1-2 | - | TRBV30 | CAWIEGLMAGYTF | TGTGCCTGGATAGAGGGACTGATGGCTGGCTACACCTTC
- | TRBJ1-1 | - | TRBV20-1 | CSAPQNTEAFF | TGCAGTGCTCCCCAGAACACTGAAGCTTTCTTT
- | TRBJ2-7 | - | TRBV5-1 | CASSRDRSYEQYF | TGCGCCAGCAGCCGTGACAGATCCTACGAGCAGTACTTC
TRBD1 | TRBJ1-2 | - | TRBV19 | CASSKLMTGDGYTF | TGTGCCAGTAGTAAACTAATGACAGGGGATGGCTACACCTTC
- | TRBJ2-7 | - | TRBV27 | CASKVSSSYEQYF | TGTGCCAGCAAAGTTAGCAGCTCCTACGAGCAGTACTTC
TRBD2 | TRBJ2-7 | - | TRBV7-2 | CASSLGLAGPYEQYF | TGTGCCAGCAGCCTCGGACTAGCGGGACCCTACGAGCAGTACTTC
- | TRBJ1-4 | few | TRBV19 | CASSMVGASGKLFF | TGTGCCAGTAGTATGGTAGGGGCTAGTGGAAAACTGTTTTTT
TRBD2 | TRBJ2-7 | - | TRBV2 | CASRTSGLSSYEQYF | TGTGCCAGCAGGACCTCGGGACTATCCAGCTACGAGCAGTACTTC
TRBD2 | TRBJ2-7 | - | TRBV5-6 | CASSLDPPAGLGEQYF | TGTGCCAGCAGCTTGGATCCTCCAGCGGGATTAGGGGAGCAGTACTTC
TRBD1 | TRBJ1-1 | once | TRBV5-4 | CASSQRTGRSTEAFF | TGTGCCAGCAGCCAACGGACAGGGCGGAGCACTGAAGCTTTCTTT
TRBD1 | TRBJ2-5 | - | TRBV29-1 | CSVVRTGYETQYF | TGCAGCGTTGTACGGACAGGGTACGAGACCCAGTACTTC
- | TRBJ2-3 | - | TRBV10-3 | CAISAAPRTDTQYF | TGTGCCATCAGTGCCGCGCCACGCACAGATACGCAGTATTTT
TRBD1 | TRBJ2-1 | - | TRBV11-2 | CASSSWTGGYGEQFF | TGTGCCAGCAGCTCCTGGACAGGGGGCTACGGTGAGCAGTTCTTC
- | TRBJ1-5 | - | TRBV7-9 | CASSLDFSGNQPQHF | TGTGCCAGCAGCTTAGACTTTTCCGGCAATCAGCCCCAGCATTTT
TRBD2 | TRBJ2-7 | - | TRBV5-4 | CASSPALGLASYEQYF | TGTGCCAGCAGCCCCGCCCTCGGACTAGCGAGCTACGAGCAGTACTTC
TRBD2 | TRBJ2-7 | - | TRBV29-1 | CSVRRGVMGEQYF | TGCAGCGTCCGGCGGGGGGTAATGGGGGAGCAGTACTTC
TRBD2 | TRBJ2-3 | - | TRBV5-1 | CASRNIAGSTDTQYF | TGCGCCAGCAGGAACATAGCGGGAAGCACAGATACGCAGTATTTT
TRBD2 | TRBJ2-3 | - | TRBV5-6 | CASSLGLAGYTDTQYF | TGTGCCAGCAGCTTGGGACTAGCGGGGTACACAGATACGCAGTATTTT
- | TRBJ2-1 | - | TRBV6-5 | CASSTTNNEQFF | TGTGCCAGCAGTACAACTAACAATGAGCAGTTCTTC
- | TRBJ1-2 | once | TRBV18 | CASSPIRTHDGYTF | TGTGCCAGCTCACCAATACGCACTCACGATGGCTACACCTTC
- | TRBJ2-7 | - | TRBV7-2 | CASSFPQSGEQYF | TGTGCCAGCAGCTTCCCCCAATCGGGGGAGCAGTACTTC
TRBD2 | TRBJ2-5 | - | TRBV6-2/TRBV6-3 | CASSQTSGRARETQYF | TGTGCCAGCAGCCAAACTAGCGGGAGGGCCCGGGAGACCCAGTACTTC
- | TRBJ2-5 | - | TRBV19 | CASRPLGTHQETQYF | TGTGCCAGTAGACCCCTCGGGACACACCAAGAGACCCAGTACTTC
- | TRBJ1-5 | - | TRBV28 | CASSFRAGASNQPQHF | TGTGCCAGCAGTTTCAGGGCAGGTGCCAGCAATCAGCCCCAGCATTTT
- | TRBJ2-7 | few | TRBV6-5 | CAASAGTYEQYF | TGTGCCGCTAGCGCGGGGACCTACGAGCAGTACTTC
TRBD1 | TRBJ1-1 | few | TRBV7-9 | CASSLAVFTGGDQAFF | TGTGCCAGCAGCTTAGCGGTCTTTACAGGGGGCGACCAGGCTTTCTTT